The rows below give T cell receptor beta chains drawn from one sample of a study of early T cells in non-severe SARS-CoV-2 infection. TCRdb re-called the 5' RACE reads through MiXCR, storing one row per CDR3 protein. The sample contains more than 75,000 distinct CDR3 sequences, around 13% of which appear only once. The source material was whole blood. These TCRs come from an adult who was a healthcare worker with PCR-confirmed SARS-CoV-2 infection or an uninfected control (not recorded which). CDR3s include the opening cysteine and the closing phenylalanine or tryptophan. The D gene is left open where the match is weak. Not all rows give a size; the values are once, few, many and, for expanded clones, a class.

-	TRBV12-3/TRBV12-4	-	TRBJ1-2	CASSSGRNYGYTF
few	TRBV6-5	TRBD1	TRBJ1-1	CASRVGQGMNTEAFF
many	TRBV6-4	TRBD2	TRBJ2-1	CASSPLAGGPYEQFF
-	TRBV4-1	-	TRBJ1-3	CASSQDPPGTGNTIYF
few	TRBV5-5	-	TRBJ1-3	CASSLFFAGSGNTIYF
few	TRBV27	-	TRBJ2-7	CASSRRGPTTYEQYF
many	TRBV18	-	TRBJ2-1	CASSPAGQRSNEQFF
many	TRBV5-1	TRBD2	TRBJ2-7	CASSSGLAYEQYF
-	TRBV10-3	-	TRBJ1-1	CAISESIARVDTEAFF
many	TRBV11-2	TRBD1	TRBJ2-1	CASSLEGQGEQFF
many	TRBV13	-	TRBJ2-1	CASSPSRTAYNEQFF
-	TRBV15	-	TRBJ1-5	CATSRRYREGRQPQHF
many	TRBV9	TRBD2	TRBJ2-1	CASSQGLAEYNEQFF
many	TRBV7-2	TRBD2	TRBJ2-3	CASSLGLREADTQYF
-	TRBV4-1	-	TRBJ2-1	CASSQGGTPNEQFF
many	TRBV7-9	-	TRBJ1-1	CASSLNQMNTEAFF
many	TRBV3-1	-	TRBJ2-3	CASSQRPRTDTQYF
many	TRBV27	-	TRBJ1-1	CASSSGDTVAEAFF
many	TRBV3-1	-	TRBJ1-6	CASSSGQSNSPLHF
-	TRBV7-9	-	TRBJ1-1	CASLKAAGNTEAFF
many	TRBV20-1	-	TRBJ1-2	CSASVAAGYTF
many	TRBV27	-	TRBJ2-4	CASSWSPAKNIQYF
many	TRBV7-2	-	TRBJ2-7	CASGRPKGEGRHEQYF
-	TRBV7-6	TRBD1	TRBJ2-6	CASSPWTGRLSGANVLTF
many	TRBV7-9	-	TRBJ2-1	CASSSANLNNEQFF
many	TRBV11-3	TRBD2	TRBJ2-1	CASSLGLAAYNEQFF
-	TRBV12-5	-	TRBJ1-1	CASGLYGPNTEAFF
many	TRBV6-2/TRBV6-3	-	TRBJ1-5	CASSPGQISNQPQHF
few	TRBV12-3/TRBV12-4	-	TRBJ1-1	CASRGTFGNTEAFF
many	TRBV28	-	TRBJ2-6	CASRLSGANVLTF
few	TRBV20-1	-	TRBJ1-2	CSAPASQNSGYTF
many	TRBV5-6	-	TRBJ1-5	CASSLTGYSNQPQHF
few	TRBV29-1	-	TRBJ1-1	CSANEVNTEAFF
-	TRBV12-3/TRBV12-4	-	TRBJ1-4	CASGWGNEKLFF
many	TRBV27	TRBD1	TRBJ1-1	CASRIWGQDQAFF
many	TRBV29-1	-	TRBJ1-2	CSVGSWVFLPNYGYTF
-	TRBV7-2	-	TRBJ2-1	CASSPTPASSYNEQFF
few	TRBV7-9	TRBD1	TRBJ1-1	CASSWPDRGAFF
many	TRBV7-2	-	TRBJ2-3	CASSLVGIGSGATDTQYF
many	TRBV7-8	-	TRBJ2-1	CASSHEGSLLFEQFF
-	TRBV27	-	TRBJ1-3	CASRKGPGGSGNTIYF
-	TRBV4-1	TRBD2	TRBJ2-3	CASSQVVAGGTSFDTQYF
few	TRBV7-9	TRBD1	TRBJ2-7	CAAHEIDRGPEQYF
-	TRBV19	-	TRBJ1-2	CASSIFFANYGYTF
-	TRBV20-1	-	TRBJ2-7	CSARDQASLSYEQYF
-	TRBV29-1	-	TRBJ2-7	CSVRRRDSYEQYF
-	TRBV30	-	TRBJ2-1	CAWRGGGELNEQFF
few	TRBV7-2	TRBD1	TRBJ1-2	CASSVTGTYGYTF
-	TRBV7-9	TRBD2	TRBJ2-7	CATSGVSTYEQYF
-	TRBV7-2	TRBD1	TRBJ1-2	CASSAGQNYGYTF
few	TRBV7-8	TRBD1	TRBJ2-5	CASSLIRDSGSAQYF
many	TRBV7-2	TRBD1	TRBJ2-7	CASSLGGQATYEQYF
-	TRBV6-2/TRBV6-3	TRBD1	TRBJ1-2	CASSRGGSNYGYTF